This TCR beta chain originates from a study of T cell repertoires in cytomegalovirus infection. Study background: HLA-C-restricted CMV epitopes, recently identified, and well-studied HLA-B-restricted ones were used by the study. Indications came from public TCR beta signatures; they pointed to CMV infection and to a matching HLA type.

A single record per CDR3 protein comes from TCRdb applying MiXCR to the reads. The table lists about 830,000 distinct CDR3 sequences, about 33% of them singletons. V gave up 6 bases and J gave up 6 bases, with 8 bases separating them. In germline, CDR1 is WSHSY, CDR2 SAAADI. This CDR3 has 11 residues. With regard to this clonotype: Its antigen is unknown.

Specimen: cultured CD8+ T cells from PBMCs, collected from culture after CMV antigen stimulation. The rearrangement links TRBV10-2 to TRBJ1-2, with TRBD1 as a possible D gene (6 bases). The clonotype comes from a human donor in good health (CMV status not recorded). Some clones in this sample may be carry-over from other donors' samples. The CDR3 spells CASSAGDGYTF. CDR3 bases: TGCGCCAGCAGCGCAGGGGATGGCTACACCTTC.